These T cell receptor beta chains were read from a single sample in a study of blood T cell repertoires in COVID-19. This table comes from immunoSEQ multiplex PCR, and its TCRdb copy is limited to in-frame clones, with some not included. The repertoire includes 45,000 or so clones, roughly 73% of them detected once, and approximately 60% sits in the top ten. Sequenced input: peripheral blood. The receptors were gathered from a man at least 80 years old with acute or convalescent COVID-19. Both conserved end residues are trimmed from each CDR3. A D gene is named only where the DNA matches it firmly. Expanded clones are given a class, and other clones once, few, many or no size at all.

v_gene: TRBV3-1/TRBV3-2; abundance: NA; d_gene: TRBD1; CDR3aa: ASSPRDRVYFNYGYT
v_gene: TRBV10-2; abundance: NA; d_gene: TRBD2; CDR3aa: ASRTSGRNYEQY
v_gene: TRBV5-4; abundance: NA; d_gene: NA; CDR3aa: ASRPATSSYNEQF
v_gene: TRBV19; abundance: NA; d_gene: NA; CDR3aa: ASSRSEGYEQY
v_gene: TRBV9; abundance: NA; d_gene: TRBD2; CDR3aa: ARRGGLAGGGGEQF
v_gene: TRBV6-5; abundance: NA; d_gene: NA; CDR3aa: ASSSGPGGGYT
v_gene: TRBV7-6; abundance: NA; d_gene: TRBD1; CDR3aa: ASRGQPNTGELF
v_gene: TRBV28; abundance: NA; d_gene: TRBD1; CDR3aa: ATLDRGLGYT
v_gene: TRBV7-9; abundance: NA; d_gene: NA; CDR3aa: ASSLSGDTQY
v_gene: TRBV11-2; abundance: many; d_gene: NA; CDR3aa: ASSLTGIGELF
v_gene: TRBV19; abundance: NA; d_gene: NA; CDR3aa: ASRRTEVWQRLSYEQY
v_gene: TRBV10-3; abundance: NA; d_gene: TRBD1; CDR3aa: AISQTGNGELF
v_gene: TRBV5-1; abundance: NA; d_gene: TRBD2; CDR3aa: ASSQGLGELF
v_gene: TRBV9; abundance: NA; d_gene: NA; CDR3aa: ASMAANTGELF
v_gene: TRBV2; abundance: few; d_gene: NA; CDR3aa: ASSEDRETQY
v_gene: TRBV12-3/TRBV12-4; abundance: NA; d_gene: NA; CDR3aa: ATLNPGGTEAF
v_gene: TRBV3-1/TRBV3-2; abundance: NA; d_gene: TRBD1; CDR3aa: ASSPPRDRAEQY
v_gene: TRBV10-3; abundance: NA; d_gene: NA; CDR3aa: AISSGAGNQPQH
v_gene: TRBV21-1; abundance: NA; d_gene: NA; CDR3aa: ASSYLAGGDTGELF
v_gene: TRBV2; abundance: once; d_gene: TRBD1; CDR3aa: ASREGTAAGQPQH
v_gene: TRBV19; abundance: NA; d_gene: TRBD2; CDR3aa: ASSDQGGRGPYNEQF
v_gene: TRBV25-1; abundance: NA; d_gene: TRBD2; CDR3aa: ASSEGRASGVGETQY
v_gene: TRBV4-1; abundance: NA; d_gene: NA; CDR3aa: ASSQVGVTDTQY
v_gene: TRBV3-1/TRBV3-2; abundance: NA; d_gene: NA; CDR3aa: ASSRGSSGANVLT
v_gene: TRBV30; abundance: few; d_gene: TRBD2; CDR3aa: AWSPQWLAGGNEQF
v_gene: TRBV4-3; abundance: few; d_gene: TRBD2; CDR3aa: ASSQEPGLAVYEQY
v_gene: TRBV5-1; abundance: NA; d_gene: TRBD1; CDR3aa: ASSLSGTGGSGELF
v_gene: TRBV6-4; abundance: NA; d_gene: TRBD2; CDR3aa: ASSDSGRADTQY
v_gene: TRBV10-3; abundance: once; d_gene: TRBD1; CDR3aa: AITGARGYT
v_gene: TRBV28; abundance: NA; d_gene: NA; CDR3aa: ASRKGGDEKLF
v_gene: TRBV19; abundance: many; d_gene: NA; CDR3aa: ASSIPEINYGYT
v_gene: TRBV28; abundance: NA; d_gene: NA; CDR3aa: ASSAPGGGGGELF
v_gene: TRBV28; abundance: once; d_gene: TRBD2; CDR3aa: ASRGLAATDTQY
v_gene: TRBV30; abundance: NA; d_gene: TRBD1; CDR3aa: AWEYRGRKTQY
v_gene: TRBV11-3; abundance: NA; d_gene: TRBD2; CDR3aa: ASSSQSGSINRQF
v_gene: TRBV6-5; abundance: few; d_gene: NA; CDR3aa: ASSRTSTSYEQY
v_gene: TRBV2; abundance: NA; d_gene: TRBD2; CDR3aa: ASSPASGSSYNEQF
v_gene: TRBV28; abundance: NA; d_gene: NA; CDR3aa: ASKPAGSTYEQY
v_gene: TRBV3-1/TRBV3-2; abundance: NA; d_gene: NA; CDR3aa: ASSQDIEPPYEQY
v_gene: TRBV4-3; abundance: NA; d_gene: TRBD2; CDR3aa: ASSNLAGNTDTQY
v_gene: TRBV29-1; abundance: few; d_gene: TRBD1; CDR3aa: SVETDRSPEQY
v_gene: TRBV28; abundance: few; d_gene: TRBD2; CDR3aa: ASSTRDYPNEQF
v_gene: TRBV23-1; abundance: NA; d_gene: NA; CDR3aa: ASSPTRRGNQPQH
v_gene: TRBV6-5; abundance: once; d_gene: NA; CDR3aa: ASALGRETQY
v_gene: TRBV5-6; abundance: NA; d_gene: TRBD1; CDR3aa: ASSLDRGNYGYT